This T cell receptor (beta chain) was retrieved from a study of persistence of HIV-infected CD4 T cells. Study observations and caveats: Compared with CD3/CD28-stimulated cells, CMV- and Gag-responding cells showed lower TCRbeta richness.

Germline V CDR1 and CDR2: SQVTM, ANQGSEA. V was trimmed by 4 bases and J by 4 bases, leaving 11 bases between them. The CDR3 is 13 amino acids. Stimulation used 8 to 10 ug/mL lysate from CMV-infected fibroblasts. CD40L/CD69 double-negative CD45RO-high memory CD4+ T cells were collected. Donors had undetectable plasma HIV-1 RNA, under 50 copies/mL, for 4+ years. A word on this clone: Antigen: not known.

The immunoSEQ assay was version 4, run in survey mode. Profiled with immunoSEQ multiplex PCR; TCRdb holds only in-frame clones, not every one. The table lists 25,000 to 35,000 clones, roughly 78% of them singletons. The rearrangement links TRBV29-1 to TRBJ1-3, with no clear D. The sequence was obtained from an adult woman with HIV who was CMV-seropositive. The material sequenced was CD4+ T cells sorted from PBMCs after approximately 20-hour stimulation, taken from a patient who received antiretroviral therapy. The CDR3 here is CSVVGGGGNTIYF. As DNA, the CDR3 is TGCAGCGTTGTAGGCGGTGGGGGAAACACCATATATTTT.